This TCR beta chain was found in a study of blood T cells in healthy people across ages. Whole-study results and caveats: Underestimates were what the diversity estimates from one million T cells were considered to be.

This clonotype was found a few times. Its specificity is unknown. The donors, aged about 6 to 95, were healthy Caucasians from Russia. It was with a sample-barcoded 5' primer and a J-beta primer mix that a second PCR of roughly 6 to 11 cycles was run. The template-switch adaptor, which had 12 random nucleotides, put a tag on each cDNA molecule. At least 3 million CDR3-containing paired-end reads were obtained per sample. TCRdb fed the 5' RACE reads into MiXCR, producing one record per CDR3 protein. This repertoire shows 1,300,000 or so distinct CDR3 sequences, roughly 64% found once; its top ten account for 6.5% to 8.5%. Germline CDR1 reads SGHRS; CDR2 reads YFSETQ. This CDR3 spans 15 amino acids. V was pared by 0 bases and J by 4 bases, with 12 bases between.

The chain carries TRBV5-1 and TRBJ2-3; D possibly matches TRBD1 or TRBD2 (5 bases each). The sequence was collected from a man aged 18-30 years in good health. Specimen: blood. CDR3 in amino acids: CASSLDGTPADTQYF. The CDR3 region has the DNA TGCGCCAGCAGCTTGGACGGGACCCCTGCAGATACGCAGTATTTT.